These 5 T cell receptor beta chains came from one sample sequenced in a study of regulatory T cells in long-lasting Graves disease (dated by TCRdb to about 2021). This sample's time point label indicates: newly diagnosed GD, antithyroid drugs for less than 3 months. For both TCR sequencing and RNA sequencing, RNA was extracted from PBMCs using TRIzol. The method behind the library was multiplex PCR. The sequencer listed for this sample is Illumina HiSeq 4000. TCR beta libraries were built with iRepertoire HTBI primers and Arm-PCR amplification of CDR3 regions. TCRdb trimmed the raw reads at Q25, called clones with MiXCR and kept productive beta chains. For every CDR3 protein sequence, its rows merge into one entry that carries the most common genes and DNA. A total of 300,000 to 400,000 distinct CDR3 sequences appear in this sample, about a sixth of them only once. The ten largest clones add up to roughly 27% of the sample.

These records were also assigned to another study, of T cells in Graves' hyperthyroidism and ophthalmopathy.

Sequencing was performed on peripheral blood mononuclear cells (PBMCs), taken at new diagnosis, from a patient treated with antithyroid drugs. The receptors shown here come from a man in his forties with Graves disease. Donor details come from another sample of the same person, matched by shared clones.

About this clonotype itself: A much more abundant neighbour one base away suggests this may be a read error. The V and J genes are TRBV7-3 and TRBJ2-1, with D tentatively TRBD2 (5 bases). Matching the DNA end better, TRBJ2-7 makes the J call doubtful. Per the germline V gene, CDR1 is SGHTA and CDR2 is FQGTGA. The CDR3 is 15 amino acids. CDR3 sequence: CASSVRGDSYNEQYF. The CDR3 DNA reads TGTGCCAGCAGCGTCCGGGGAGACTCCTACAATGAGCAGTACTTC.

In its sample, this clonotype was seen many times. The V gene is TRBV24-1, the J gene TRBJ2-3; TRBD1 matches 10 bases. The trim removed 4 bases at V and 1 base at J, leaving 7 bases unmatched. Germline-derived CDR1 and CDR2 are KGHDR and SFDVKD. This CDR3 is built from 17 residues. The CDR3 sequence is CATSENRDRGGTDTQYF. Here the CDR3 DNA reads TGTGCCACCAGTGAAAACCGGGACAGGGGAGGCACAGATACGCAGTATTTT.

As concerns this clonotype: This clone may be a read error of a much larger clone one base away. The chain employs TRBV5-1 and TRBJ2-1; TRBD1 might be the D (5 bases). The J call may be mistaken, given a closer DNA end match to TRBJ1-1. The germline CDR1 and CDR2 sequences are SGHRS and YFSETQ. This CDR3 contains 14 residues. The CDR3 spells CASSYVGTKLGAFF. In nucleotides, the CDR3 is TGCGCCAGCAGCTACGTTGGGACGAAACTTGGAGCTTTCTTT.

This clonotype was picked up many times. The chain carries TRBV7-9 and TRBJ2-1; a weak D match, TRBD2 (6 bases). The CDR3 is 13 residues long. Germline V CDR1 and CDR2: SEHNR, FQNEAQ (reference sequence). Trimming cost V 5 bases and J 7 bases, with 12 bases left between them. This CDR3 reads CASSLRERNEQFF. CDR3 DNA: TGTGCCAGCAGCCTCCGGGAGAGAAATGAGCAGTTCTTC.

The chain recombines TRBV6-1 with TRBJ1-1; D is undetermined. The germline CDR1 and CDR2 sequences are MNHNS and SASEGT. V lost 6 bases and J 0 bases, leaving 11 bases between the germline ends. The CDR3 extends over 14 amino acids. The CDR3 loop is CASRNTSLNTEAFF. CDR3 DNA sequence: TGTGCCAGCAGAAACACTTCCCTGAACACTGAAGCTTTCTTT.